This T cell receptor (beta chain) is drawn from a study of CD8 T cells in ankylosing spondylitis. Germline V lookup: CDR1 SGHVS, CDR2 FQNEAQ. There are 20 residues in the CDR3. In regard to this clonotype: This may arise from a read error, as a much more abundant clone is one base away.

TCRdb independently ran MiXCR on the 5' RACE reads; one entry per CDR3 protein. The data show around 230,000 distinct CDR3 sequences, around 8% seen once. The sample comprised blood, either unsorted or a sorted T cell fraction (not recorded which). This sequence originates from a female donor with ankylosing spondylitis or in good health (not recorded which). This chain joins TRBV7-8 and TRBJ2-3; TRBD1 might be the D (6 bases). As DNA, the CDR3 is TGTACCAGCAGCTTAGGGGGTGCCCGGGACATCCCTGAAGGGACAGATACGCAGTATTTT. Protein: CTSSLGGARDIPEGTDTQYF.